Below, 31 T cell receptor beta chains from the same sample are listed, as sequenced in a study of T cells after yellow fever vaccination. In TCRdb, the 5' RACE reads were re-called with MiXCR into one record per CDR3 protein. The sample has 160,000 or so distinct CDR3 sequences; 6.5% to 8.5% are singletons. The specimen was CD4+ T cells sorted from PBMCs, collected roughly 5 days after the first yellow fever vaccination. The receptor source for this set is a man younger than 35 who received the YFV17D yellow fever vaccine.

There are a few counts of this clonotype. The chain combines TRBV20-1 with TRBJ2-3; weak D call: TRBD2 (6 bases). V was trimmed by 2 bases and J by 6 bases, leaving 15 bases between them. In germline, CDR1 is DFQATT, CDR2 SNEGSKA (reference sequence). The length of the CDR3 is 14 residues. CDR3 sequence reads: CSARKSGPGDTQYF. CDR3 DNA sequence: TGCAGTGCTAGAAAAAGCGGGCCGGGGGATACGCAGTATTTT.

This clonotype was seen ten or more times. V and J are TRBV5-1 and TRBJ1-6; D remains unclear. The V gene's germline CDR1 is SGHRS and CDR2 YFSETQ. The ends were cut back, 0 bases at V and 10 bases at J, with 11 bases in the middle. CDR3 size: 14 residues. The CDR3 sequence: CASSLEQPGSPLHF. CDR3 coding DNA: TGCGCCAGCAGCTTGGAACAGCCCGGATCACCCCTCCACTTT. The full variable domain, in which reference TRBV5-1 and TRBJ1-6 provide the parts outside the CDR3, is KAGVTQTPRYLIKTRGQQVTLSCSPISGHRSVSWYQQTPGQGLQFLFEYFSETQRNKGNFPGRFSGRQFSNSRSEMNVSTLELGDSALYLCASSLEQPGSPLHFGNGTRLTVT.

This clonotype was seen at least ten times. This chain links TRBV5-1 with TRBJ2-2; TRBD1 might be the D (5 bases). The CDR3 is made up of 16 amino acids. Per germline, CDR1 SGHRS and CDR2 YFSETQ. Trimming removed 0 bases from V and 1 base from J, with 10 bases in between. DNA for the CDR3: TGCGCCAGCAGCTTGGCCTCTACAGGGAACACCGGGGAGCTGTTTTTT. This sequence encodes CASSLASTGNTGELFF.

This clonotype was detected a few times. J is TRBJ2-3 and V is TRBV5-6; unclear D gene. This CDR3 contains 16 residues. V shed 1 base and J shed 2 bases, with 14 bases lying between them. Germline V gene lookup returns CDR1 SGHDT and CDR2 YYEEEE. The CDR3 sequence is CASSLSPRVDTDTQYF. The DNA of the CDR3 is TGTGCCAGCAGCTTGTCTCCTAGGGTGGACACAGATACGCAGTATTTT. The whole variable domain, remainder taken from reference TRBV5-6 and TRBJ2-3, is DAGVTQSPTHLIKTRGQQVTLRCSPKSGHDTVSWYQQALGQGPQFIFQYYEEEERQRGNFPDRFSGHQFPNYSSELNVNALLLGDSALYLCASSLSPRVDTDTQYFGPGTRLTVL.

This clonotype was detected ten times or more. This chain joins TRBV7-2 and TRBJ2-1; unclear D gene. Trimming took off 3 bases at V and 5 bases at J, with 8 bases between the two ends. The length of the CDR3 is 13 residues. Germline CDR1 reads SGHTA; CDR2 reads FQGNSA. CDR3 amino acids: CASSFVWDNEQFF. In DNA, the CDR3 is TGTGCCAGCAGCTTTGTCTGGGACAATGAGCAGTTCTTC. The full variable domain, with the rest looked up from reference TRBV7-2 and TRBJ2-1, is GAGVSQSPSNKVTEKGKDVELRCDPISGHTALYWYRQSLGQGLEFLIYFQGNSAPDKSGLPSDRFSAERTGGSVSTLTIQRTQQEDSAVYLCASSFVWDNEQFFGPGTRLTVL.

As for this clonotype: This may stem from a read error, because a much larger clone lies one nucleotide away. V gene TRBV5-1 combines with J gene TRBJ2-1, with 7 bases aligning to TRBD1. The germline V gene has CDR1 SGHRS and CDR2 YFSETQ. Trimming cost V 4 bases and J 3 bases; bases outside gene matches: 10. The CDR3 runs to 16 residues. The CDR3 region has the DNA TGCGCCAGCAGCCACAGGGGTTTAGGCGACTACAATGAGCAGTTCTTC. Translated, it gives CASSHRGLGDYNEQFF. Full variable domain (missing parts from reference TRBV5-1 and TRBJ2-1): KAGVTQTPRYLIKTRGQQVTLSCSPISGHRSVSWYQQTPGQGLQFLFEYFSETQRNKGNFPGRFSGRQFSNSRSEMNVSTLELGDSALYLCASSHRGLGDYNEQFFGPGTRLTVL.

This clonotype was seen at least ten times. The CDR3 region is CASSLLAGGDTQYF. For the CDR3, the DNA is TGTGCCAGCAGCCTACTAGCGGGGGGGGATACGCAGTATTTT. The chain couples TRBV5-8 to TRBJ2-3; 13 bases line up with TRBD2. This CDR3 has 14 residues. Germline V gives CDR1 SGHTS, CDR2 YDEGEE. Trimming cost V 4 bases and J 6 bases; bases outside gene matches: 2.

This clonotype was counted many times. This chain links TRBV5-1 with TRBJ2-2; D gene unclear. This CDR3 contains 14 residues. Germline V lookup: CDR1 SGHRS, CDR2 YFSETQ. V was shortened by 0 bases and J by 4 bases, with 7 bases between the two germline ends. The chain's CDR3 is CASSLVWVTGELFF. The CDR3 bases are TGCGCCAGCAGCTTGGTGTGGGTCACCGGGGAGCTGTTTTTT.

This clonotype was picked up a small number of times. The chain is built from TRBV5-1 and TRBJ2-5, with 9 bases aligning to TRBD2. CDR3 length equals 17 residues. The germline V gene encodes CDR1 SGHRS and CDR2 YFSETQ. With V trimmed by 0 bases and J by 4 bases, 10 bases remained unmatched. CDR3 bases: TGCGCCAGCAGCTTGGAGCGTGGCGGGGGGGCCCCAGAGACCCAGTACTTC. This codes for CASSLERGGGAPETQYF.

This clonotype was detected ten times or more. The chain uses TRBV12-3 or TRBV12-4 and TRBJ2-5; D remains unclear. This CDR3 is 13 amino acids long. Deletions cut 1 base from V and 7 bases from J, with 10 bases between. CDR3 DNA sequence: TGTGCCAGCAGTTTAGGACTTAAAGGGACCCAGTACTTC. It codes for CASSLGLKGTQYF.

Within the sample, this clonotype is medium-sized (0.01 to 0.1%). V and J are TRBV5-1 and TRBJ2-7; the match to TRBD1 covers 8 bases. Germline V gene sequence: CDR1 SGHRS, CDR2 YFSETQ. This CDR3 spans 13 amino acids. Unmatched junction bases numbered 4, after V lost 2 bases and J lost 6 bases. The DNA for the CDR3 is TGCGCCAGCAGCTTTGGACAGGGCAGCGAGCAGTACTTC. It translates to CASSFGQGSEQYF.

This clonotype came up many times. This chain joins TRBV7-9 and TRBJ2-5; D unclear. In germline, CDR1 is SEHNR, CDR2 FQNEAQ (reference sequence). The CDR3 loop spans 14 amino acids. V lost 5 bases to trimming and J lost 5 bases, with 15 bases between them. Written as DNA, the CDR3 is TGTGCCAGCAGCAACGCCGCGGTTGGGGAGACCCAGTACTTC. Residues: CASSNAAVGETQYF. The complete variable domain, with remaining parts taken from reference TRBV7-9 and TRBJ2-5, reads DTGVSQNPRHKITKRGQNVTFRCDPISEHNRLYWYRQTLGQGPEFLTYFQNEAQLEKSRLLSDRFSAERPKGSFSTLEIQRTEQGDSAMYLCASSNAAVGETQYFGPGTRLLVL.

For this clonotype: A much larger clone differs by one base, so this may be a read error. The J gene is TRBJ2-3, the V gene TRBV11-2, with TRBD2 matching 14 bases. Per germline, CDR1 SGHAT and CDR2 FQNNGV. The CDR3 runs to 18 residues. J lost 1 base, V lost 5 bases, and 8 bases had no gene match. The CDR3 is CASSTGTSGGKRTDTQYF. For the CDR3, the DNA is TGTGCCAGCAGCACCGGGACTAGCGGGGGTAAACGCACAGATACGCAGTATTTT.

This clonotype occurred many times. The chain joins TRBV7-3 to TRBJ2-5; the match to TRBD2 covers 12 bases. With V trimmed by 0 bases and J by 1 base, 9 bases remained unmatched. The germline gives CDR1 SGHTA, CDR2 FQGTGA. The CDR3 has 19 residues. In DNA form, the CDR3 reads TGTGCCAGCAGCTTAACAGGGCCTAGCGGGGGGGCCCCCCAAGAGACCCAGTACTTC. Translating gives CASSLTGPSGGAPQETQYF.

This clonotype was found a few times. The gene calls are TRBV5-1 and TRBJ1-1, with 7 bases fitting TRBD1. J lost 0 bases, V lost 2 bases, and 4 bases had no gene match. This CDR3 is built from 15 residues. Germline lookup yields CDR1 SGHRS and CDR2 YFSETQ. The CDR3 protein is CASSFGTAMNTEAFF. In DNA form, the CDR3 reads TGCGCCAGCAGCTTCGGGACAGCTATGAACACTGAAGCTTTCTTT. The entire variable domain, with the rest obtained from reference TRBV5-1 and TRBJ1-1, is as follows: KAGVTQTPRYLIKTRGQQVTLSCSPISGHRSVSWYQQTPGQGLQFLFEYFSETQRNKGNFPGRFSGRQFSNSRSEMNVSTLELGDSALYLCASSFGTAMNTEAFFGQGTRLTVV.

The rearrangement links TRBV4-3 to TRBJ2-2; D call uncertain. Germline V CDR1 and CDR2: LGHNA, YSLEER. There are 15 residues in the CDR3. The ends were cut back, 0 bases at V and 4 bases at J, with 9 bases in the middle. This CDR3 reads CASSQEPWGTGELFF. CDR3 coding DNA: TGCGCCAGCAGCCAAGAACCTTGGGGCACCGGGGAGCTGTTTTTT.

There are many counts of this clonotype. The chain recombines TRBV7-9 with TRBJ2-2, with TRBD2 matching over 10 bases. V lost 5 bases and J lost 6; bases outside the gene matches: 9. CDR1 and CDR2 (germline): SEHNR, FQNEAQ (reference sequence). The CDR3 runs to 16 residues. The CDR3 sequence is CASSLPGLASPGELFF. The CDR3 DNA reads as TGTGCCAGCAGCCTGCCGGGACTAGCGTCTCCCGGGGAGCTGTTTTTT.

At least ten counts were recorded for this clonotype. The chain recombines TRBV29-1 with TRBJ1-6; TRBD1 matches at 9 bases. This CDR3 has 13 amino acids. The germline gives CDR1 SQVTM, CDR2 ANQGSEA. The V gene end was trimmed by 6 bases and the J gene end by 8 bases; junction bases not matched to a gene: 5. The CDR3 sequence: CSVGRDRDSPLHF. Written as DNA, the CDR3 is TGCAGCGTGGGCCGGGACAGGGATTCACCCCTCCACTTT.

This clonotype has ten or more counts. The CDR3 bases are TGCGCCAGCAGCTTGAGGCAGGCGAACACTGAAGCTTTCTTT. Translation: CASSLRQANTEAFF. This chain connects TRBV5-1 to TRBJ1-1; no firm D call. V was clipped by 1 base and J by 1 base, with 8 bases between them. CDR1 is SGHRS and CDR2 is YFSETQ in the germline V gene. The CDR3 length is 14 residues.

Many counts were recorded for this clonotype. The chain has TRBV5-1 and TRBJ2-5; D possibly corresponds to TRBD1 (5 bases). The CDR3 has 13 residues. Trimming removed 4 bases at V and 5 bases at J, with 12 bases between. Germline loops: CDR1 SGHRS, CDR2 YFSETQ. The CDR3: CASSLDIWETQYF. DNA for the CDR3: TGCGCCAGCAGCCTGGACATCTGGGAGACCCAGTACTTC.

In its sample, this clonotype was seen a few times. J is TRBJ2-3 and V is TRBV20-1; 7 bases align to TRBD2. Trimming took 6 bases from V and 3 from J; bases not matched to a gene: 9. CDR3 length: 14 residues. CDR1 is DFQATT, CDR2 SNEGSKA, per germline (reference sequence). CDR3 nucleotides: TGCAGTGCAACCGGGACTACTGTAACAGATACGCAGTATTTT. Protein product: CSATGTTVTDTQYF.

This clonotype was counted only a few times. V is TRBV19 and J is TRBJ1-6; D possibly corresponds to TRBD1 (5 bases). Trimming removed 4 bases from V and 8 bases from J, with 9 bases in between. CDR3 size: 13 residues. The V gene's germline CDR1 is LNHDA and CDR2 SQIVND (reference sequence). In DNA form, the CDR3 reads TGTGCCAGTAGTACAGGGAGTCATTCACCCCTCCACTTT. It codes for CASSTGSHSPLHF.

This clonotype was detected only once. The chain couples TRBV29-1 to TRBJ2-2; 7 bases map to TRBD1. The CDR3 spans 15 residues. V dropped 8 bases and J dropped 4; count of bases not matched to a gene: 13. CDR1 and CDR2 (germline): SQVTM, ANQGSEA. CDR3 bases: TGCAGCTACCGGGACAGCCGGCGAGTCACCGGGGAGCTGTTTTTT. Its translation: CSYRDSRRVTGELFF.

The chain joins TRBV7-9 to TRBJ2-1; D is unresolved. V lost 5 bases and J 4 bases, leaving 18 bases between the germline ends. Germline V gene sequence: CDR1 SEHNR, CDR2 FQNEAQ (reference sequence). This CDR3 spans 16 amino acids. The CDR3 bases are TGTGCCAGCAGCGAAAAGATTGGCGGTTCGTACAATGAGCAGTTCTTC. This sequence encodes CASSEKIGGSYNEQFF.

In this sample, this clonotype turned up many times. The CDR3 spells CASSPDSSYNEQFF. The CDR3 coding sequence is TGTGCCAGCTCTCCAGACAGCTCCTACAATGAGCAGTTCTTC. The V call is TRBV12-3 or TRBV12-4, the J call TRBJ2-1, with a possible D match to TRBD1 (5 bases). This CDR3 is built from 14 residues. Trimming shortened V by 8 bases and J by 0 bases, and 11 bases separated the two germline ends.

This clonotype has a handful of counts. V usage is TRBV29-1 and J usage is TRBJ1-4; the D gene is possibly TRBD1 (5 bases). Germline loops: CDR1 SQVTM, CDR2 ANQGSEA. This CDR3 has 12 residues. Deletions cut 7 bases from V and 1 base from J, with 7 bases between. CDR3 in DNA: TGCAGCGCCGGGGGAACTAATGAAAAACTGTTTTTT. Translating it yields CSAGGTNEKLFF.

CDR3 DNA sequence: TGTGCCATCCCTAGGGTACAGGGGCGGGAAAAACTGTTTTTT. This gives the protein CAIPRVQGREKLFF. The chain carries TRBV15 and TRBJ1-4, with TRBD1 matching over 7 bases. Germline V gene sequence: CDR1 LNHNV, CDR2 YYDKDF (reference sequence). V lost 10 bases and J lost 8; bases outside the gene matches: 13. The CDR3 has 14 residues.

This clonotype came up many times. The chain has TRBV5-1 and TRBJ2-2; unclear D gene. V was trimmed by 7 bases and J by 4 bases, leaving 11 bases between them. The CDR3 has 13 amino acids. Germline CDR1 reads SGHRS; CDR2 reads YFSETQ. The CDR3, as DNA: TGCGCCAGCCGGCTAGACGGCACCGGGGAGCTGTTTTTT. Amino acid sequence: CASRLDGTGELFF.

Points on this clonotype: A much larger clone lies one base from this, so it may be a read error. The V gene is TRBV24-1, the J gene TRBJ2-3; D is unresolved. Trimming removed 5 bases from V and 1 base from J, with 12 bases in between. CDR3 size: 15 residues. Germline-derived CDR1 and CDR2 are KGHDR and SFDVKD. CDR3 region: CATSVMAPGTDTQYF. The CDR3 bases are TGTGCCACCAGTGTTATGGCGCCTGGCACAGATACGCAGTATTTT.

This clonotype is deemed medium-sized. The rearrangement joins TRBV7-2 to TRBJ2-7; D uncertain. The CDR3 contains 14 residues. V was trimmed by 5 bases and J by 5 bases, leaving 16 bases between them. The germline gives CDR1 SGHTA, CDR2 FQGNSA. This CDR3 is CASSRSDGYDEQYF. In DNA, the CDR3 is TGTGCCAGCAGCAGATCGGACGGCTACGACGAGCAGTACTTC.

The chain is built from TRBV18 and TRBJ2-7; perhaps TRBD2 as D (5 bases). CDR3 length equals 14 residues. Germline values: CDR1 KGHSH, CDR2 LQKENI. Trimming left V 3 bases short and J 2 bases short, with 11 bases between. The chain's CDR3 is CASSPDDGTYEQYV. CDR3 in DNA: TGTGCCAGCTCACCTGACGACGGGACCTACGAGCAGTACGTC.